These 32 T cell receptor beta chains were all obtained from the same sample, sequenced in a study of post-analysis software for immune sequencing data. Overall study results and limits: Roughly 5 TRBV segments, including TRBV5-6, TRBV5-1 and TRBV20-1, were more frequent in patients than controls.

Unique molecular identifiers were carried by the TCR beta cDNA libraries. From the PCR reads, TCRdb called clonotypes with MiXCR, one entry per CDR3 protein. The sample holds 740,000 or so distinct CDR3 sequences; approximately 57% are singletons and the top ten take approximately 4.4%. Their antigens remain unidentified. Sequencing input: blood. These receptors all come from a girl under 18 with multiple sclerosis.

The V and J genes are TRBV5-1 and TRBJ1-2; D not certain. The V and J ends lost 1 base and 6 bases respectively, with 19 bases between them. Germline V gene data show CDR1 as SGHRS and CDR2 as YFSETQ. This CDR3 is built from 16 residues. The CDR3 is CASSLLPGPPADGYTF. The DNA of the CDR3 is TGCGCCAGCAGCTTGTTACCGGGCCCCCCGGCGGATGGCTACACCTTC. Full variable domain (outside the CDR3, taken from reference TRBV5-1 and TRBJ1-2): KAGVTQTPRYLIKTRGQQVTLSCSPISGHRSVSWYQQTPGQGLQFLFEYFSETQRNKGNFPGRFSGRQFSNSRSEMNVSTLELGDSALYLCASSLLPGPPADGYTFGSGTRLTVV.

This clonotype was observed a handful of times. This chain connects TRBV5-4 to TRBJ2-5; D call uncertain. The CDR3 has 13 amino acids. The V end was cut by 4 bases, the J end by 5 bases, with 12 bases between. Germline assignment: CDR1 SGHNT and CDR2 YYREEE (reference sequence). The CDR3 loop reads CASSKGSQETQYF. In DNA form, the CDR3 reads TGTGCCAGCAGCAAGGGCAGCCAGGAGACCCAGTACTTC. Looking up the rest from reference TRBV5-4 and TRBJ2-5 gives the full variable domain: ETGVTQSPTHLIKTRGQQVTLRCSSQSGHNTVSWYQQALGQGPQFIFQYYREEENGRGNFPPRFSGLQFPNYSSELNVNALELDDSALYLCASSKGSQETQYFGPGTRLLVL.

This clonotype was observed a handful of times. This chain links TRBV7-8 with TRBJ1-1, with D perhaps matching TRBD1 (6 bases). In germline, CDR1 is SGHVS, CDR2 FQNEAQ. The CDR3 covers 14 residues. V was cut by 5 bases and J by 2 bases, with 12 bases left in between. This CDR3 is CASSPSTGNTEAFF. CDR3 in DNA: TGTGCCAGCAGCCCCTCGACAGGAAACACTGAAGCTTTCTTT.

The rearrangement joins TRBV29-1 to TRBJ2-5, with 9 positions matching TRBD2. This CDR3 comprises 14 residues. Germline V lookup: CDR1 SQVTM, CDR2 ANQGSEA. The CDR3 spells CSGKVSGGRNEQYF. The CDR3 DNA sequence: TGCAGTGGAAAGGTCAGCGGGGGGCGGAATGAGCAGTACTTC. The whole variable domain, filled in from reference TRBV29-1 and TRBJ2-5, reads SAVISQKPSRDICQRGTSLTIQCQVDSQVTMMFWYRQQPGQSLTLIATANQGSEATYESGFVIDKFPISRPNLTFSTLTVSNMSPEDSSIYLCSGKVSGGRNEQYFGPGTRLLVL.

This clonotype was detected only a few times. CDR3 nucleotide sequence: TGCAGCGTTGAAGAGACCCCCAAGAGCTCCTACAATGAGCAGTTCTTC. It encodes CSVEETPKSSYNEQFF. The chain employs TRBV29-1 and TRBJ2-1, with D unresolved. V was pared by 0 bases and J by 0 bases, with 12 bases between. The CDR3 has 16 amino acids. Germline loops: CDR1 SQVTM, CDR2 ANQGSEA.

This clonotype occurred once. V and J are TRBV27 and TRBJ1-6, with no clear D. CDR1 is MNHEY and CDR2 is SMNVEV in the germline V gene (reference sequence). There are 15 residues in the CDR3. Trimming left V 5 bases short and J 12 bases short, with 20 bases between. CDR3: CASSQSTPGTEPLHF. The CDR3, as DNA: TGTGCCAGCAGTCAGTCTACCCCGGGCACCGAACCCCTCCACTTT.

This clonotype was detected only a few times. This chain connects TRBV11-2 to TRBJ2-5; 12 nucleotides line up with TRBD2. Gene TRBJ2-7 matches the end of the DNA better, so the J call may be wrong. This CDR3 is built from 16 residues. Germline loops: CDR1 SGHAT, CDR2 FQNNGV. The CDR3 DNA is TGTGCCAGCAGCACCCAGACTAGCGGGGGTCCATACGAGCAGTACTTC. Amino acids: CASSTQTSGGPYEQYF.

The chain couples TRBV6-4 to TRBJ2-7, with D possibly TRBD2 on 7 matching bases. This CDR3 has 17 amino acids. Germline values: CDR1 MRHNA, CDR2 SNTAGT. With 6 bases removed from V and 2 bases from J, the gap between germline ends came to 23 bases. CDR3 in amino acids: CASSRGGGRTPAYEQYF. In DNA form, the CDR3 reads TGTGCCAGCAGCCGAGGGGGGGGAAGGACCCCGGCCTACGAGCAGTACTTC.

This clonotype was detected only once. The chain couples TRBV12-3 or TRBV12-4 to TRBJ2-1; TRBD1 might be the D (6 bases). This CDR3 comprises 15 residues. Deletions cut 5 bases from V and 9 bases from J, with 20 bases between. CDR3 nucleotides: TGTGCCAGCAGTCAACAGGGTAGTATTTTAGTTGAGCAGTTCTTC. Residues: CASSQQGSILVEQFF.

This clonotype has only a few counts. The J gene is TRBJ1-4, the V gene TRBV5-1; D gene uncertain. CDR1 and CDR2 (germline): SGHRS, YFSETQ. V lost 0 bases and J lost 2, with 11 bases in between. CDR3 length: 16 residues. The CDR3 DNA follows: TGCGCCAGCAGCTTGGGGCCTGAGGCTACTAATGAAAAACTGTTTTTT. The encoded protein is CASSLGPEATNEKLFF.

The chain uses TRBV2 and TRBJ2-6; TRBD1 might be the D (6 bases). The CDR3 is made up of 17 amino acids. V was clipped by 6 bases and J by 0 bases, with 15 bases between them. CDR1 is SNHLY and CDR2 is FYNNEI in the germline V gene. Here the CDR3 DNA reads TGTGCCAGCAGGATACAGGGATCTAGCTCTGGGGCCAACGTCCTGACTTTC. Translated: CASRIQGSSSGANVLTF. Variable domain in full (rest from reference TRBV2 and TRBJ2-6): EPEVTQTPSHQVTQMGQEVILRCVPISNHLYFYWYRQILGQKVEFLVSFYNNEISEKSEIFDDQFSVERPDGSNFTLKIRSTKLEDSAMYFCASRIQGSSSGANVLTFGAGSRLTVL.

This clonotype showed up just a few times. This chain uses TRBV19 with TRBJ2-7; weak D call: TRBD2 (6 bases). V dropped 7 bases and J dropped 1 base, with 14 bases sitting between them. The CDR3 sequence is 14 residues long. Germline CDR1 reads LNHDA; CDR2 reads SQIVND (reference sequence). The CDR3 DNA sequence: TGTGCCAGTACCCCCGGGACTTCTTCCTACGAGCAGTACTTC. It translates to CASTPGTSSYEQYF.

The sample holds a few counts of this clonotype. The chain joins TRBV5-1 to TRBJ2-7; no firm D call. The ends were cut back, 0 bases at V and 3 bases at J, with 13 bases in the middle. The CDR3 extends over 15 amino acids. Germline V gene lookup returns CDR1 SGHRS and CDR2 YFSETQ. The CDR3 spells CASSLGPPGDYEQYF. CDR3 sequence (DNA): TGCGCCAGCAGCTTGGGACCCCCCGGTGACTACGAGCAGTACTTC.

The rearrangement joins TRBV7-2 to TRBJ2-7, with TRBD1 as a possible D gene (6 bases). V dropped 5 bases and J dropped 9 bases, with 17 bases sitting between them. This CDR3 comprises 13 residues. In germline, CDR1 is SGHTA, CDR2 FQGNSA. CDR3 sequence reads: CASSRGQFQGQYF. CDR3 in DNA: TGTGCCAGCAGCCGTGGACAGTTTCAGGGGCAGTACTTC.

This chain links TRBV6-5 with TRBJ1-2; 8 bases align to TRBD1. J gave up 3 bases and V 7 bases, and 7 bases lay outside the gene matches. Germline assignment: CDR1 MNHEY and CDR2 SVGAGI. The CDR3 spans 14 residues. The CDR3 DNA reads as TGTGCCAGCACTAACGGACAGGGCTACTATGGCTACACCTTC. This translates into CASTNGQGYYGYTF.

This clonotype has just one count. This rearrangement joins TRBV12-3 or TRBV12-4 to TRBJ1-2; 7 bases fit TRBD1. The CDR3 sequence is 14 residues long. Unmatched junction bases numbered 15, after V lost 10 bases and J lost 7 bases. This CDR3 reads CATPGGTTAGGYTF. CDR3 DNA sequence: TGTGCCACGCCAGGGGGGACGACGGCGGGTGGCTACACCTTC.

This clonotype was seen a single time. The CDR3 sequence: CATSSGQGYEKLFF. For the CDR3, the DNA is TGTGCCACCAGCAGCGGACAGGGATATGAAAAACTGTTTTTT. V gene TRBV15 combines with J gene TRBJ1-4; TRBD1 aligns across 8 bases. Trimming took 3 bases from V and 6 from J; bases not matched to a gene: 3. The V gene's germline CDR1 is LNHNV and CDR2 YYDKDF (reference sequence). The CDR3 contains 14 residues.

This clonotype was observed once. The V gene is TRBV7-9, the J gene TRBJ2-1, with 10 bases aligning to TRBD2. The CDR3 consists of 17 residues. Germline values: CDR1 SEHNR, CDR2 FQNEAQ (reference sequence). V shed 5 bases and J 9 bases; nucleotides not matched to a gene: 16. The CDR3 nucleotides are TGTGCCAGCAGCCCCCTTCGGCTAGCGGGGGATATGGGTGAGCAGTTCTTC. The encoded protein is CASSPLRLAGDMGEQFF.

This chain uses TRBV10-2 with TRBJ2-5, with D perhaps matching TRBD1 (6 bases). CDR3 length: 15 residues. Trimming pared 3 bases from V and 4 bases from J, leaving 15 bases between. Germline V gene sequence: CDR1 WSHSY, CDR2 SAAADI. The CDR3 protein is CASSDWAGVGETQYF. CDR3 coding DNA: TGCGCCAGCAGTGATTGGGCAGGGGTTGGAGAGACCCAGTACTTC.

This clonotype has only a few counts. Here the CDR3 DNA reads TGCGCCAGCAGCTTCCAGGGGCTTGGGTTGGCCCAGTACTTC. As protein: CASSFQGLGLAQYF. The V gene is TRBV5-1, the J gene TRBJ2-7, with a tentative D call TRBD1 (6 bases). The CDR3 covers 14 residues. In germline, CDR1 is SGHRS, CDR2 YFSETQ. Trimming shortened V by 2 bases and J by 10 bases, and 19 bases separated the two germline ends.

DNA of the CDR3: TGTGCCAGCTCACCAAGCCGGACACGGGACTATGGCTACACCTTC. Its protein is CASSPSRTRDYGYTF. The rearrangement uses TRBV18 and TRBJ1-2; TRBD1 is a possible D gene (5 bases). Trimming shortened V by 2 bases and J by 3 bases, and 13 bases separated the two germline ends. CDR3 length: 15 amino acids. Germline V lookup: CDR1 KGHSH, CDR2 LQKENI.

This chain uses TRBV5-1 with TRBJ2-1, with D possibly being TRBD1 (5 bases). Germline V gene sequence: CDR1 SGHRS, CDR2 YFSETQ. The CDR3 is made up of 15 amino acids. Trimming took off 4 bases at V and 9 bases at J, with 20 bases between the two ends. CDR3 bases: TGCGCCAGCAGCCTCCGGGCGCCAAGGGGTAGTGAGCAGTTCTTC. Translated, it gives CASSLRAPRGSEQFF.

The sample holds a few counts of this clonotype. The rearrangement links TRBV20-1 to TRBJ1-1; D is possibly TRBD1 (5 bases). This CDR3 contains 15 residues. Per the germline V gene, CDR1 is DFQATT and CDR2 is SNEGSKA (reference sequence). The V gene lost 0 bases and the J gene lost 0 bases, with 11 bases spanning the gap. CDR3: CSARESGAVNTEAFF. The CDR3 DNA follows: TGCAGTGCTAGAGAAAGCGGGGCTGTGAACACTGAAGCTTTCTTT.

Concerning this clonotype: One end of the junction does not line up with germline, which may come from a read error. J is TRBJ2-7 and V is TRBV15; D is unresolved. There are 13 residues in the CDR3. Germline V gene sequence: CDR1 LNHNV, CDR2 YYDKDF (reference sequence). CDR3: CATSGDDWDEQYF. The CDR3, as DNA: TGTGCCACCAGCGGAGATGATTGGGACGAGCAGTACTTC. The full variable domain, rest sourced from reference TRBV15 and TRBJ2-7, is DAMVIQNPRYQVTQFGKPVTLSCSQTLNHNVMYWYQQKSSQAPKLLFHYYDKDFNNEADTPDNFQSRRPNTSFCFLDIRSPGLGDTAMYLCATSGDDWDEQYFGPGTRLTVT.

This chain joins TRBV7-6 and TRBJ2-5, with D maybe TRBD2 (5 bases). The germline CDR1 and CDR2 sequences are SGHVS and FNYEAQ. Trimming removed 1 base from V and 1 base from J, with 10 bases in between. The CDR3 has 15 amino acids. The CDR3 loop reads CASSLVEAAQETQYF. CDR3 in DNA: TGTGCCAGCAGCTTAGTGGAGGCGGCCCAAGAGACCCAGTACTTC.

This clonotype was detected only a few times. The junction shows a germline mismatch at one end, possibly a read error. The J gene is TRBJ1-2, the V gene TRBV20-1, with no clear D. Germline lookup yields CDR1 DFQATT and CDR2 SNEGSKA (reference sequence). This CDR3 spans 15 amino acids. CDR3 coding DNA: TGCAGCGCTAGAGATCCAACACTCTCGAAGGATGGCTACACCTTC. Translated, it gives CSARDPTLSKDGYTF.

This rearrangement joins TRBV29-1 to TRBJ2-5; D gene uncertain. Trimming pared 7 bases from V and 4 bases from J, leaving 19 bases between. The germline V gene has CDR1 SQVTM and CDR2 ANQGSEA. The CDR3 is made up of 14 amino acids. The CDR3 spells CSGWVPESGETQYF. CDR3 sequence (DNA): TGCAGCGGTTGGGTCCCAGAGTCAGGAGAGACCCAGTACTTC.

The sample holds a few counts of this clonotype. The chain uses TRBV5-1 and TRBJ2-1, with 11 positions matching TRBD2. V dropped 4 bases and J dropped 6; count of bases not matched to a gene: 6. The germline V gene encodes CDR1 SGHRS and CDR2 YFSETQ. The CDR3 has 15 amino acids. CDR3 nucleotides: TGCGCCAGCAGCCCCCGACTAGCGGGGAGCAATGAGCAGTTCTTC. The encoded protein is CASSPRLAGSNEQFF.

The rearrangement links TRBV25-1 to TRBJ1-1; D is ambiguous. Trimming took off 5 bases at V and 11 bases at J, with 18 bases between the two ends. The CDR3 runs to 13 residues. Germline V gene data show CDR1 as MGHDK and CDR2 as SYGVNS. CDR3 sequence reads: CASSSLGPSEAFF. The CDR3 DNA is TGTGCCAGCAGTTCCCTCGGTCCGAGTGAGGCTTTCTTT.

The chain links TRBV5-1 to TRBJ2-5; tentatively, D is TRBD1 (6 bases). The end of the DNA is better explained by TRBJ2-7, so the J call may be wrong. Germline V CDR1 and CDR2: SGHRS, YFSETQ. This CDR3 is built from 15 residues. The CDR3 DNA is TGCGCCAGCAGCGACAACAGGGAAAGACCCTACGAGCAGTACTTC. Translation: CASSDNRERPYEQYF.

This clonotype was observed a few times. The rearrangement uses TRBV7-2 and TRBJ2-1, with D perhaps TRBD1 or TRBD2 (6 bases each). CDR1 and CDR2 from the germline V gene are SGHTA and FQGNSA. Trimming removed 1 base from V and 2 bases from J, with 12 bases in between. The CDR3 is 16 residues long. CDR3 sequence (DNA): TGTGCCAGCAGCTTAGTTCCGGGGGCCACCTACAATGAGCAGTTCTTC. It codes for CASSLVPGATYNEQFF.

The chain recombines TRBV4-1 with TRBJ2-7; 9 bases are a match to TRBD1. This CDR3 is built from 15 residues. Germline V gene data show CDR1 as MGHRA and CDR2 as YSYEKL. Trimming removed 0 bases from V and 6 bases from J; junction bases left unmatched: 6. CDR3 residues: CASSQDGQGIREQYF. CDR3 in DNA: TGCGCCAGCAGCCAAGACGGACAGGGGATTCGCGAGCAGTACTTC.